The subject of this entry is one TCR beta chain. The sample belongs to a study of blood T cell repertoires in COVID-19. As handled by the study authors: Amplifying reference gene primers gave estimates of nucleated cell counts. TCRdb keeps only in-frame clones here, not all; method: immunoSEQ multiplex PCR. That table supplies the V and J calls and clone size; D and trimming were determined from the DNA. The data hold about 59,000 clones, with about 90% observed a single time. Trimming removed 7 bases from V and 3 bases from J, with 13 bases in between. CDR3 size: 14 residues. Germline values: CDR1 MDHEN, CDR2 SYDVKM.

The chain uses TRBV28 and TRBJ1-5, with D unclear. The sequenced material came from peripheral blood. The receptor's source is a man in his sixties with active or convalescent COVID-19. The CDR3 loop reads CASNPPGFNQPQHF. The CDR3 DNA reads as TGTGCCAGCAACCCCCCCGGTTTCAATCAGCCCCAGCATTTT.